These T cell receptor beta chains were read from a single sample in a study of OX40 agonist ivuxolimab in advanced cancers. Measured with immunoSEQ multiplex PCR; TCRdb has only the in-frame clones, and not every one. Found here are about 36,000 clones, about 80% of them singletons; the top ten hold 21%. The sequences come from CD4+ or CD8+ T cells sorted from blood, collected in a trial of the OX40 agonist ivuxolimab. These receptors originate from an adult with an advanced solid tumor such as melanoma, head and neck, liver or kidney cancer. The CDR3 runs from the conserved cysteine through the conserved F or W. D genes are given only for firm matches. The size entry is marked missing in some rows and otherwise reads once, few, many or a size class.

d_call j_call clone_size v_call cdr3_aa cdr3_nt
TRBD1 TRBJ1-2 . TRBV6-6 CASSYVQGLDGYTF TGTGCCAGCAGTTACGTACAGGGGTTGGACGGCTACACCTTC
. TRBJ2-3 . TRBV27 CASSFVPGDTQYF TGTGCCAGCAGTTTCGTACCTGGTGATACGCAGTATTTT
. TRBJ2-3 . TRBV10-3 CAISGGQIRTDTQYF TGTGCCATCAGTGGGGGGCAGATTCGCACAGATACGCAGTATTTT
TRBD2 TRBJ2-3 . TRBV10-3 CAISESSSGGTDTQYF TGTGCCATCAGTGAGTCATCTAGCGGGGGCACAGATACGCAGTATTTT
. TRBJ2-7 . TRBV10-3 CAMGDYPYEQYF TGTGCCATGGGGGATTACCCTTACGAGCAGTACTTC
. TRBJ2-3 . TRBV5-6 CASSSIGSQYF TGTGCCAGCAGTTCAATAGGGTCGCAGTATTTT
. TRBJ2-1 . TRBV28 CASSFMGEQFF TGTGCCAGCAGTTTCATGGGTGAGCAGTTCTTC
TRBD1 TRBJ1-4 . TRBV28 CASSSGRTGRGEKLFF TGTGCCAGCAGTTCCGGCCGGACAGGGAGGGGTGAAAAACTGTTTTTT
TRBD1 TRBJ2-1 . TRBV2 CASAGQEGAYNEQFF TGTGCCAGCGCCGGACAGGAAGGGGCCTACAATGAGCAGTTCTTC
TRBD2 TRBJ2-1 . TRBV9 CASSVASGVYNEQFF TGTGCCAGCAGCGTAGCTAGCGGGGTTTACAATGAGCAGTTCTTC
TRBD1 TRBJ1-2 . TRBV9 CASSPGIGGGYGYTF TGTGCCAGCAGCCCCGGGATAGGGGGCGGCTATGGCTACACCTTC
. TRBJ1-1 . TRBV4-3 CASSQDEGRNTEAFF TGCGCCAGCAGCCAAGATGAGGGCAGAAACACTGAAGCTTTCTTT
TRBD1 TRBJ2-7 . TRBV9 CASSVDPDRLAGYEQYF TGTGCCAGCAGCGTAGACCCGGACAGGCTGGCAGGATACGAGCAGTACTTC
. TRBJ2-3 . TRBV28 CASSRTGTLFGDTQYF TGTGCCAGCAGCCGTACCGGGACTCTCTTTGGCGATACGCAGTATTTT
. TRBJ2-1 . TRBV7-8 CASSLVPAGAGYNEQFF TGTGCCAGCAGCTTAGTGCCGGCAGGGGCAGGTTACAATGAGCAGTTCTTC
. TRBJ2-7 . TRBV5-8 CASSQRGLSYEQYF TGTGCCAGCAGCCAGAGGGGCCTCTCCTACGAGCAGTACTTC
TRBD2 TRBJ2-7 . TRBV19 CASSIDPSGGFYEQYF TGTGCCAGTAGTATAGATCCTAGCGGGGGATTCTACGAGCAGTACTTC
. TRBJ2-5 . TRBV9 CASSLTGGGQETQYF TGTGCCAGCAGCCTCACAGGGGGAGGGCAAGAGACCCAGTACTTC
. TRBJ1-5 . TRBV28 CASSEHQRDQPQHF TGTGCCAGCAGTGAGCACCAACGGGATCAGCCCCAGCATTTT
. TRBJ2-7 . TRBV29-1 CSVEEGFGGSYEQYF TGCAGCGTTGAAGAAGGCTTTGGGGGGTCCTACGAGCAGTACTTC
. TRBJ1-1 . TRBV4-1 CASSRVTTDSMNTEAFF TGCGCCAGCAGCCGCGTAACAACGGACAGCATGAACACTGAAGCTTTCTTT
TRBD1 TRBJ1-5 . TRBV19 CASSIMLGGGQPQHF TGTGCCAGTAGTATAATGCTAGGGGGCGGTCAGCCCCAGCATTTT
. TRBJ1-2 . TRBV6-1 CASSAEAPYGYTF TGTGCCAGCAGTGCTGAGGCACCCTATGGCTACACCTTC
. TRBJ1-1 . TRBV12-5 CASGLGDTEAFF TGTGCTAGTGGTTTAGGAGACACTGAAGCTTTCTTT
. TRBJ1-2 . TRBV27 CASSLFGADYGYTF TGTGCCAGCAGTTTATTCGGGGCCGACTATGGCTACACCTTC
. TRBJ1-5 . TRBV5-6 CASSLGPGQGSNQPQHF TGTGCCAGCAGCTTGGGACCCGGACAAGGGAGCAATCAGCCCCAGCATTTT
. TRBJ2-3 . TRBV10-3 CAISEEYTGDTQYF TGTGCCATCAGTGAAGAGTACACAGGAGATACGCAGTATTTT
. TRBJ2-7 . TRBV4-3 CASSQDKHFEQYF TGCGCCAGCAGCCAAGATAAACACTTCGAGCAGTACTTC
. TRBJ1-5 . TRBV28 CASSLLGQYLGQPQHF TGTGCCAGCAGTTTATTGGGTCAGTACCTGGGCCAGCCCCAGCATTTT
. TRBJ2-1 . TRBV27 CASSLGIRDEQFF TGTGCCAGCAGTTTAGGGATTAGGGATGAGCAGTTCTTC
TRBD2 TRBJ2-2 . TRBV7-9 CASSLGDYPTGELFF TGTGCCAGCAGCTTAGGGGACTATCCCACCGGGGAGCTGTTTTTT
TRBD2 TRBJ2-1 . TRBV4-3 CASSPVLAGYEQFF TGCGCCAGCAGCCCCGTTCTAGCGGGGTATGAGCAGTTCTTC
TRBD1 TRBJ2-1 . TRBV7-8 CASSFKQGAYLAEQFF TGTGCCAGCAGCTTCAAACAGGGGGCCTACTTGGCTGAGCAGTTCTTC
. TRBJ2-7 few TRBV7-6 CASSLARGTYEQYF TGTGCCAGCAGCTTAGCCAGGGGCACCTACGAGCAGTACTTC
. TRBJ1-3 few TRBV7-9 CASSLSSDSSGNTIYF TGTGCCAGCAGCTTGAGTTCGGACAGCTCTGGAAACACCATATATTTT
. TRBJ1-2 . TRBV4-1 CASSQDGANYGYTF TGCGCCAGCAGCCAAGACGGGGCTAACTATGGCTACACCTTC
TRBD1 TRBJ2-1 . TRBV28 CASSLRQGPYNEQFF TGTGCCAGCAGTTTGCGACAGGGCCCCTACAATGAGCAGTTCTTC
. TRBJ2-7 . TRBV6-1 CASSILDTSEQYF TGTGCCAGCAGTATCCTGGACACTTCCGAGCAGTACTTC
TRBD1 TRBJ2-3 . TRBV6-1 CASRPRTGGDTQYF TGTGCCAGCAGACCTCGGACAGGTGGGGATACGCAGTATTTT
. TRBJ2-2 . TRBV7-9 CASSLVETGGELFF TGTGCCAGCAGCTTAGTGGAGACCGGCGGGGAGCTGTTTTTT
. TRBJ1-4 . TRBV9 CASSVGLDMKMVFF TGTGCCAGCAGCGTCGGACTGGATATGAAAATGGTGTTTTTT
. TRBJ2-5 . TRBV5-1 CASSSLDTETQYF TGCGCCAGCAGCTCCTTGGATACCGAGACCCAGTACTTC
TRBD2 TRBJ2-5 once TRBV7-6 CASSWGGLAVKETQYF TGTGCCAGCAGCTGGGGGGGACTAGCGGTTAAAGAGACCCAGTACTTC
TRBD1 TRBJ2-1 . TRBV4-3 CASSPGTGVDEQFF TGCGCCAGCAGCCCCGGGACAGGGGTTGATGAGCAGTTCTTC
. TRBJ2-1 . TRBV5-5 CASSLSAGNEQFF TGTGCCAGCAGCTTATCCGCGGGCAATGAGCAGTTCTTC
. TRBJ2-7 . TRBV5-7 CASSSSAGDFHEQYF TGTGCCAGCAGCTCTAGCGCAGGGGATTTCCACGAGCAGTACTTC
. TRBJ2-1 . TRBV9 CASSVGHEQFF TGTGCCAGCAGCGTAGGACATGAGCAGTTCTTC
TRBD2 TRBJ2-1 . TRBV9 CASSVEGLAAYNEQFF TGTGCCAGCAGCGTAGAGGGACTAGCGGCTTACAATGAGCAGTTCTTC
. TRBJ2-7 . TRBV28 CASSAGIRTHEQYF TGTGCCAGCAGCGCGGGGATCCGAACCCACGAGCAGTACTTC
. TRBJ1-5 . TRBV30 CAWSDTGTLNQPQHF TGTGCCTGGAGTGATACCGGGACACTTAATCAGCCCCAGCATTTT
. TRBJ2-7 . TRBV28 CASGRVFYEQYF TGTGCCAGCGGCAGGGTTTTCTACGAGCAGTACTTC
TRBD2 TRBJ2-1 . TRBV7-2 CASSPQFLREGPYYNEQFF TGTGCCAGCAGCCCGCAGTTTCTAAGGGAGGGTCCTTACTACAATGAGCAGTTCTTC
TRBD2 TRBJ2-7 . TRBV6-1 CASSEGLADNNYEQYF TGTGCCAGCAGCGAAGGACTAGCGGATAATAACTACGAGCAGTACTTC